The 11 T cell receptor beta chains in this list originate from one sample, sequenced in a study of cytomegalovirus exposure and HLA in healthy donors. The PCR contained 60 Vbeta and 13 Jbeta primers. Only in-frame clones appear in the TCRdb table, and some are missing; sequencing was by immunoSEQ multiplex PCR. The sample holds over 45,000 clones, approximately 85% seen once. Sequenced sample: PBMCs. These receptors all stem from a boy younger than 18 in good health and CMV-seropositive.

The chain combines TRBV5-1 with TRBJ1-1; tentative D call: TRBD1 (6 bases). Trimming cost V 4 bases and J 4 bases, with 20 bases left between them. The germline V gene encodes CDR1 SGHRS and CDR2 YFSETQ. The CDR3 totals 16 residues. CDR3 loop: CASSVDSGLVGTEAFF. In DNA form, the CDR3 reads TGCGCCAGCAGCGTGGACAGCGGACTGGTGGGCACTGAAGCTTTCTTT.

The CDR3 spells CASSPGTSTETQYF. The CDR3 DNA is TGTGCCAGCAGCCCCGGGACTAGCACGGAGACCCAGTACTTC. This chain joins TRBV5-4 and TRBJ2-5, with 9 nucleotides matching TRBD2. Germline trimming cut 4 bases from V and 5 bases from J; bases unmatched to any gene: 6. The CDR3 totals 14 residues. Germline CDR1 SGHNT, CDR2 YYREEE (reference sequence).

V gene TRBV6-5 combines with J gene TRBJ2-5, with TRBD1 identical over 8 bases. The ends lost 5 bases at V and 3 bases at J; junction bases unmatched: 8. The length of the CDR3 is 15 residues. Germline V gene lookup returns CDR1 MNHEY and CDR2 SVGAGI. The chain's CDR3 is CASSNLGQGKETQYF. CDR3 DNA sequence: TGTGCCAGCAGTAACCTTGGACAGGGTAAAGAGACCCAGTACTTC.

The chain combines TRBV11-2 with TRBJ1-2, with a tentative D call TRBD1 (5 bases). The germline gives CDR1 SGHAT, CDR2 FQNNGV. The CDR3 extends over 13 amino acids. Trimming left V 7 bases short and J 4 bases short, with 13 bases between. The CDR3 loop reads CASTPGGSYGYTF. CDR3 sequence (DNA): TGTGCCAGCACCCCCGGGGGTTCCTATGGCTACACCTTC. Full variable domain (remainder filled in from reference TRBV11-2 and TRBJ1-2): EAGVAQSPRYKIIEKRQSVAFWCNPISGHATLYWYQQILGQGPKLLIQFQNNGVVDDSQLPKDRFSAERLKGVDSTLKIQPAKLEDSAVYLCASTPGGSYGYTFGSGTRLTVV.

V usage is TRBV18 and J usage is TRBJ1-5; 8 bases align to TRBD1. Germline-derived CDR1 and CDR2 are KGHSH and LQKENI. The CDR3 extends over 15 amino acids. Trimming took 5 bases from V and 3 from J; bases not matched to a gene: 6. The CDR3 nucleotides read TGTGCCAGCTCAACTAACAGGGGGGACAATCAGCCCCAGCATTTT. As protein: CASSTNRGDNQPQHF.

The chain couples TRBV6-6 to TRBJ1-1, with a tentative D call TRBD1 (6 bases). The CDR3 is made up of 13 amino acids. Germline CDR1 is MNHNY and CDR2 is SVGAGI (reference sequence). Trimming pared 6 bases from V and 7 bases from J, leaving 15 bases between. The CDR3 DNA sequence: TGTGCCAGCAGATTGGACAGAGACGATGAAGCTTTCTTT. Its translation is CASRLDRDDEAFF.

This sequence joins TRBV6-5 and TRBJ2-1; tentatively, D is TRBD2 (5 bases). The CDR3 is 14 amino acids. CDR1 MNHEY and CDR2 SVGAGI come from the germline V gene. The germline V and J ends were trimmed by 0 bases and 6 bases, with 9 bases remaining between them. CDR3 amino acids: CASSYSTSGNEQFF. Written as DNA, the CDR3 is TGTGCCAGCAGTTACTCGACAAGCGGCAATGAGCAGTTCTTC.

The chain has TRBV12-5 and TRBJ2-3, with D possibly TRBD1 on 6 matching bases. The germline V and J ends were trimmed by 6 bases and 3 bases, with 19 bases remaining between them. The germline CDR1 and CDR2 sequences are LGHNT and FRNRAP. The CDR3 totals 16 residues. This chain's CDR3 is CASGPKGVLVTDTQYF. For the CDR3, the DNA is TGTGCTAGTGGACCTAAGGGGGTATTGGTAACAGATACGCAGTATTTT.

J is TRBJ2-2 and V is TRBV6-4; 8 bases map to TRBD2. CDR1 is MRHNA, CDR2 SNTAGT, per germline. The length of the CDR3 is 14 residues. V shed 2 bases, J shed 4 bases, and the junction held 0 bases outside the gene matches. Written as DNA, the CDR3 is TGTGCCAGCAGTGACGGGACTAGCACCGGGGAGCTGTTTTTT. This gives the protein CASSDGTSTGELFF.

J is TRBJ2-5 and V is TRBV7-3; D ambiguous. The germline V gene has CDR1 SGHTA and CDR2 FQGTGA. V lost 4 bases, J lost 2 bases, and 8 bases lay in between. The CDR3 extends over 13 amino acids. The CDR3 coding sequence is TGTGCCAGCAGCTCAGGCTCTCAAGAGACCCAGTACTTC. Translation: CASSSGSQETQYF.

CDR3 nucleotide sequence: TGTGCCAGCAGCACCCCATTTAGCGGGGGCACTACTAGCACAGATACGCAGTATTTT. Its translation is CASSTPFSGGTTSTDTQYF. The rearrangement joins TRBV4-2 to TRBJ2-3, with TRBD2 matching 9 bases. V shed 5 bases, J shed 0 bases, and the junction held 15 bases outside the gene matches. CDR3 length: 19 residues. In germline, CDR1 is LGHNA, CDR2 YNFKEQ.